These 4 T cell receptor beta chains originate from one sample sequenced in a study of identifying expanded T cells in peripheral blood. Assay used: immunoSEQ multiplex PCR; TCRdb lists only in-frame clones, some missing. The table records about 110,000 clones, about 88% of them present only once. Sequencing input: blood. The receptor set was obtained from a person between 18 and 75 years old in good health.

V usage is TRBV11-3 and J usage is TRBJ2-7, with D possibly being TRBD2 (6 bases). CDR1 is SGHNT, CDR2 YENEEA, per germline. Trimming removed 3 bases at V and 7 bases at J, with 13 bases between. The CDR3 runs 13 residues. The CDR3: CASSLGGGREQYF. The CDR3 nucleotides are TGTGCCAGCAGCTTGGGGGGTGGGCGAGAGCAGTACTTC.

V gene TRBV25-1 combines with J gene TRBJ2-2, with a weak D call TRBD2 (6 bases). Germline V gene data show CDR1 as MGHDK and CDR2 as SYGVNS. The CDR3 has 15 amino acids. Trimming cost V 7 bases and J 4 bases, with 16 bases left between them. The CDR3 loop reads CASTHRDGSTGELFF. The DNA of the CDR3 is TGTGCCAGCACCCACCGGGACGGGAGCACCGGGGAGCTGTTTTTT.

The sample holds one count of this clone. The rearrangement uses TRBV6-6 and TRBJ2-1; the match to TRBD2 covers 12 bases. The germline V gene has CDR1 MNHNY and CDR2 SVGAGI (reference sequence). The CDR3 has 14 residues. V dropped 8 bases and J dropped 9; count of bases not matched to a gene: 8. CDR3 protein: CASLTSGRSVEQFF. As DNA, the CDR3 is TGTGCCAGCCTGACTAGCGGGAGATCGGTTGAGCAGTTCTTC.

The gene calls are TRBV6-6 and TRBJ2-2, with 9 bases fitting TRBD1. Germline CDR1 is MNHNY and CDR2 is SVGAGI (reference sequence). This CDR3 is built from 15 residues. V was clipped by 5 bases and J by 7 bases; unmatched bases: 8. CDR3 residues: CASSQTGGVNGELFF. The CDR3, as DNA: TGTGCCAGCAGTCAGACAGGGGGTGTAAACGGGGAGCTGTTTTTT.